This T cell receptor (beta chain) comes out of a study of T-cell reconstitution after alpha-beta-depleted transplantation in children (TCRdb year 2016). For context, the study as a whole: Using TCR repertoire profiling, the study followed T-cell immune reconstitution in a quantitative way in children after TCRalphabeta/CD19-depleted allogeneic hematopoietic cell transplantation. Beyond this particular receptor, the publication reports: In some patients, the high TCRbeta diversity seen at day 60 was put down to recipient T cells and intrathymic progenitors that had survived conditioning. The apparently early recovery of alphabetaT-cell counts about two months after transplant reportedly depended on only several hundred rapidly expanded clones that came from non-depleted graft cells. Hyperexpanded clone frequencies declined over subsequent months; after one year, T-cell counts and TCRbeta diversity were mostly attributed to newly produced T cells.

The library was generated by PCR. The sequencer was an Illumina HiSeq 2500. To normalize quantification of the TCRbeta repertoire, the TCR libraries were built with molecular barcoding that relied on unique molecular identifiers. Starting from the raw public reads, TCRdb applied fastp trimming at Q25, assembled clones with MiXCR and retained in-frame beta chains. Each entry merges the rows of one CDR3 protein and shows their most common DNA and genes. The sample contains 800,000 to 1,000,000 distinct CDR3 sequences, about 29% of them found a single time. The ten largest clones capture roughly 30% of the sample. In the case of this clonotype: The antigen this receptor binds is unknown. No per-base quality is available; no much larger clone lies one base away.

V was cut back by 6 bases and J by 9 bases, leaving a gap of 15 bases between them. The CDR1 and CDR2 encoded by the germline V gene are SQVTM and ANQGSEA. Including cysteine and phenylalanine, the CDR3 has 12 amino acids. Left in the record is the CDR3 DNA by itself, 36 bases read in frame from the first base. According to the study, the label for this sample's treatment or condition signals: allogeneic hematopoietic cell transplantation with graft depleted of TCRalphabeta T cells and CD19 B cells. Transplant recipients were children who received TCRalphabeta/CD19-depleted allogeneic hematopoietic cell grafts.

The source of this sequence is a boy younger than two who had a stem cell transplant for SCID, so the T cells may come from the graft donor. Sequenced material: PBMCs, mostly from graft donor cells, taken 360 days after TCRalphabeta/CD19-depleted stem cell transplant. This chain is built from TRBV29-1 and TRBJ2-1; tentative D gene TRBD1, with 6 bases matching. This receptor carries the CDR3 CSVAKGHFEQFF. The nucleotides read TGCAGCGTCGCGAAGGGACATTTTGAGCAGTTCTTC.